This T cell receptor beta chain was sequenced during a study of blood T cell repertoires in COVID-19. Patients in Seattle were enrolled during active infection, then followed longitudinally. Sequencing used immunoSEQ multiplex PCR; TCRdb keeps in-frame clones, though not all of them. The top ten clones hold 3.2% of a sample with approximately 110,000 clones, approximately 85% of them seen once. This clone has just a few counts. Per germline, CDR1 LGHDT and CDR2 YNNKEL (reference sequence). The CDR3 is 14 amino acids. The V gene lost 5 bases and the J gene lost 7 bases, with 12 bases spanning the gap. The V call is TRBV3-1 (or the pseudogene TRBV3-2), the J call TRBJ1-6, with a weak D call TRBD1 (6 bases). Source material: peripheral blood. The sequence derives from a woman of 80 years or more with COVID-19, enrolled during active disease. CDR3 loop: CASSGGQTNSPLHF. CDR3 nucleotides: TGTGCCAGCAGCGGCGGACAGACCAATTCACCCCTCCACTTT.